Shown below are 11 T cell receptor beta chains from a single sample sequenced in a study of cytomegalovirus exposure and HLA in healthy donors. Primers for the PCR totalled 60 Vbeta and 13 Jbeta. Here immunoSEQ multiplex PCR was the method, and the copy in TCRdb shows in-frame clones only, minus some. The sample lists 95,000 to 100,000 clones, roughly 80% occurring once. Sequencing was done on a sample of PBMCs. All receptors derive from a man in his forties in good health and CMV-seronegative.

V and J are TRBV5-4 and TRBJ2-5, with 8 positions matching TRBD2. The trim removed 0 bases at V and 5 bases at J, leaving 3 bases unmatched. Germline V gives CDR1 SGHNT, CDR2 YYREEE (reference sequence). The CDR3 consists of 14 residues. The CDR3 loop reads CASSLEAGAETQYF. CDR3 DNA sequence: TGTGCCAGCAGCTTGGAAGCGGGGGCGGAGACCCAGTACTTC.

DNA for the CDR3: TGTGCCAGCAGCTTAGCGGAGAATTCACCCCTCCACTTT. Translating gives CASSLAENSPLHF. The V and J genes are TRBV7-8 and TRBJ1-6, with no clear D. Between the trimmed V and J ends, which lost 0 bases and 7 bases, there was a span of 4 bases. Germline-derived CDR1 and CDR2 are SGHVS and FQNEAQ. There are 13 residues in the CDR3.

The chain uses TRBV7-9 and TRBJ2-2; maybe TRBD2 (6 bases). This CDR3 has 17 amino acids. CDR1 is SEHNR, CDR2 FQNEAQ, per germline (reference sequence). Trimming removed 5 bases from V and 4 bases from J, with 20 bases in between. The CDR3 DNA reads TGTGCCAGCAGCCCCACCCGGCGTCAGGGAGGCACCGGGGAGCTGTTTTTT. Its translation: CASSPTRRQGGTGELFF. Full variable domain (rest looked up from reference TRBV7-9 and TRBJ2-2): DTGVSQNPRHKITKRGQNVTFRCDPISEHNRLYWYRQTLGQGPEFLTYFQNEAQLEKSRLLSDRFSAERPKGSFSTLEIQRTEQGDSAMYLCASSPTRRQGGTGELFFGEGSRLTVL.

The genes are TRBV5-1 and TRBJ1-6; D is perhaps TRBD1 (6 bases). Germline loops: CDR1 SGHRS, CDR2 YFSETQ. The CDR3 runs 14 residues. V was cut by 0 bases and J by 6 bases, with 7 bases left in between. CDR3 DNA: TGCGCCAGCAGCTTGGGGACAGTTAATTCACCCCTCCACTTT. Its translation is CASSLGTVNSPLHF.

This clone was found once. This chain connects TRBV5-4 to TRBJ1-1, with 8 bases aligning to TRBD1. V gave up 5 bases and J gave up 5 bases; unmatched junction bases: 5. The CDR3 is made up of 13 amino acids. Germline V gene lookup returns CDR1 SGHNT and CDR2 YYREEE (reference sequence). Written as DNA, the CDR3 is TGTGCCAGCAGGAACAGGGGGGGGACTGAAGCTTTCTTT. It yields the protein CASRNRGGTEAFF.

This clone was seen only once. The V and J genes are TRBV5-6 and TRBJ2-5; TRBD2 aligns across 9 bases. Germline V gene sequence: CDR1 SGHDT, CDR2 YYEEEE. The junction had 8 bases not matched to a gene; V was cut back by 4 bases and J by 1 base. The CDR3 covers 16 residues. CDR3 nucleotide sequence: TGTGCCAGCAGCACCAGCGGGGGGCCTCCCCAAGAGACCCAGTACTTC. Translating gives CASSTSGGPPQETQYF. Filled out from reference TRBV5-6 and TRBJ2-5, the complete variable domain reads DAGVTQSPTHLIKTRGQQVTLRCSPKSGHDTVSWYQQALGQGPQFIFQYYEEEERQRGNFPDRFSGHQFPNYSSELNVNALLLGDSALYLCASSTSGGPPQETQYFGPGTRLLVL.

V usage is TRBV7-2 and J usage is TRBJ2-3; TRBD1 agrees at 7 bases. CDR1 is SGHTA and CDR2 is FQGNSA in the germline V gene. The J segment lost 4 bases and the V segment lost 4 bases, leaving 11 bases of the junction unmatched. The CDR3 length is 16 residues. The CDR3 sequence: CASSSRRQGVADTQYF. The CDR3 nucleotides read TGTGCCAGCAGCTCCCGCCGGCAGGGGGTTGCAGATACGCAGTATTTT.

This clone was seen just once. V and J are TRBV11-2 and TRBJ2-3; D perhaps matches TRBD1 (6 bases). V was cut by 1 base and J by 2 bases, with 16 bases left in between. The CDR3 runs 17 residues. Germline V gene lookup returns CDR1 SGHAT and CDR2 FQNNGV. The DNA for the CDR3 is TGTGCCAGCAGCTTAGGAATAGGACAGACCCACACAGATACGCAGTATTTT. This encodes CASSLGIGQTHTDTQYF. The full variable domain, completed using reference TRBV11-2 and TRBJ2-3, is EAGVAQSPRYKIIEKRQSVAFWCNPISGHATLYWYQQILGQGPKLLIQFQNNGVVDDSQLPKDRFSAERLKGVDSTLKIQPAKLEDSAVYLCASSLGIGQTHTDTQYFGPGTRLTVL.

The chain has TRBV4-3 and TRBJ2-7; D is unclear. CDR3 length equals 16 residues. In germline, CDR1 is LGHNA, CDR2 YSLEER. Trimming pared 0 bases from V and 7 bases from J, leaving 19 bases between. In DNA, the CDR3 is TGCGCCAGCAGCCAAGATCTCCTGACTCCCGGATTTGAGCAGTACTTC. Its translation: CASSQDLLTPGFEQYF.

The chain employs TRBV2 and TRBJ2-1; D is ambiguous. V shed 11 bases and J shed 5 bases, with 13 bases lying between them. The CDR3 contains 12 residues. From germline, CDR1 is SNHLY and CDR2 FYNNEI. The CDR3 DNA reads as TGTGCCGGCTCGAATTACCACAATGAGCAGTTCTTC. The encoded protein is CAGSNYHNEQFF.

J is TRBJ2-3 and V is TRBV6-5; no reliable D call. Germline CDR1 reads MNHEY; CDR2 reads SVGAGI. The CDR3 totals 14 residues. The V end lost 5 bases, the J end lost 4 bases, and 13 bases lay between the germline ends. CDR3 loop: CASSESSIADTQYF. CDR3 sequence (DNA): TGTGCCAGCAGTGAGTCGAGCATTGCAGATACGCAGTATTTT.